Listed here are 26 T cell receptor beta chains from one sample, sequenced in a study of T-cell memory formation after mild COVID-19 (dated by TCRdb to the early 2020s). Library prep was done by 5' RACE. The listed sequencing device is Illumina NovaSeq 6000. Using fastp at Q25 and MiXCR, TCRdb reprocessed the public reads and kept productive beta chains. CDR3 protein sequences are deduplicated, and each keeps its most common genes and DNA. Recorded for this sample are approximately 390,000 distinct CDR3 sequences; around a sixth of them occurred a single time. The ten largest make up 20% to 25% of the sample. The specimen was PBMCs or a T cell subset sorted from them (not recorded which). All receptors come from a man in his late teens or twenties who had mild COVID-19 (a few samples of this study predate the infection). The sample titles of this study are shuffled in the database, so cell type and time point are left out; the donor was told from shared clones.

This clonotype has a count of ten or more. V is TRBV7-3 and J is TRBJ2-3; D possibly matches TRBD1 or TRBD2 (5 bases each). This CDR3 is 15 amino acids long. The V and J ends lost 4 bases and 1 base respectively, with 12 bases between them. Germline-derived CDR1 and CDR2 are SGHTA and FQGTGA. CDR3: CASSSGTGRTDTQYF. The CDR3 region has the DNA TGTGCCAGCAGCTCAGGGACCGGACGCACAGATACGCAGTATTTT.

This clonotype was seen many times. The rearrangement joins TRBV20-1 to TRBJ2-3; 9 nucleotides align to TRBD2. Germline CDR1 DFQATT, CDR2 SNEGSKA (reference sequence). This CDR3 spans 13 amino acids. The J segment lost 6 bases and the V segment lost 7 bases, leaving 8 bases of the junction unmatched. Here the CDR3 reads CSGGSGGDDTQYF. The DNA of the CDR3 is TGCAGTGGGGGTAGCGGGGGTGATGATACGCAGTATTTT.

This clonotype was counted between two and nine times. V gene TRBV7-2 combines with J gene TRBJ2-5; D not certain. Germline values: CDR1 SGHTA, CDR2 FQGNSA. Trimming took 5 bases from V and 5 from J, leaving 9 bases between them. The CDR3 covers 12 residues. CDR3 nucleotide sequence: TGTGCCAGCAGCATGGCAGCGGAGACCCAGTACTTC. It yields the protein CASSMAAETQYF. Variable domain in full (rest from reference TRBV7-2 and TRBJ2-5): GAGVSQSPSNKVTEKGKDVELRCDPISGHTALYWYRQSLGQGLEFLIYFQGNSAPDKSGLPSDRFSAERTGGSVSTLTIQRTQQEDSAVYLCASSMAAETQYFGPGTRLLVL.

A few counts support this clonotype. Here the CDR3 DNA reads TGCGCCAGCAGCCAAGGGACACTGAACACTGAAGCTTTCTTT. Protein: CASSQGTLNTEAFF. The chain is built from TRBV4-1 and TRBJ1-1; tentatively, D is TRBD1 (5 bases). Trimming left V 1 base short and J 0 bases short, with 6 bases between. Germline CDR1 reads MGHRA; CDR2 reads YSYEKL. The CDR3 has 14 amino acids.

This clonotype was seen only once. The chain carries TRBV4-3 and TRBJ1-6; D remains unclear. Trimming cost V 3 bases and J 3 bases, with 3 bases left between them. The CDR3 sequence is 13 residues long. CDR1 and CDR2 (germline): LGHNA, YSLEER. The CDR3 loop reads CASSQSYNSPLHF. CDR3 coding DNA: TGCGCCAGCAGCCAGAGCTATAATTCACCCCTCCACTTT.

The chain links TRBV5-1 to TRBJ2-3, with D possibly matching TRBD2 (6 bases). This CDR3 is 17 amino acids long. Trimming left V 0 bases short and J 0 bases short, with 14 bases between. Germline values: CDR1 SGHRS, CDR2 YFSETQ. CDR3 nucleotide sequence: TGCGCCAGCAGCTTGGGACCTCTAGCGACTAGCACAGATACGCAGTATTTT. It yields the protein CASSLGPLATSTDTQYF.

CDR3 nucleotides: TGCGCCAGCAGCCACGCCCGGAACACCGGGGAGCTGTTTTTT. Translating gives CASSHARNTGELFF. The rearrangement links TRBV4-1 to TRBJ2-2; D not resolved. V was clipped by 3 bases and J by 1 base, with 6 bases between them. Germline V CDR1 and CDR2: MGHRA, YSYEKL. The CDR3 is 14 residues long.

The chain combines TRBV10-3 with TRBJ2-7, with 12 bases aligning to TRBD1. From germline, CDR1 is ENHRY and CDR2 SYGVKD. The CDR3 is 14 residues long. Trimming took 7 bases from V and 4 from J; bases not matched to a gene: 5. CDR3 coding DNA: TGTGCCATCAAACCGGGACAGGGGGCTTACGAGCAGTACTTC. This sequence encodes CAIKPGQGAYEQYF.

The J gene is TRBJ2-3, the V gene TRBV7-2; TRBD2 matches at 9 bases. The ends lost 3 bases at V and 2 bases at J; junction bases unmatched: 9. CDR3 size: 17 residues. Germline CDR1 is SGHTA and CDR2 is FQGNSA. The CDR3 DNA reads TGTGCCAGCAGCTTGGTCGGAGCGGGGGGTATCACAGATACGCAGTATTTT. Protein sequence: CASSLVGAGGITDTQYF.

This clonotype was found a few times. The CDR3 DNA is TGCAGTGCTAGGCAGGGGGCAGGTAACGAGCAGTACTTC. It yields the protein CSARQGAGNEQYF. This chain joins TRBV20-1 and TRBJ2-7, with 8 bases lining up with TRBD1. The germline gives CDR1 DFQATT, CDR2 SNEGSKA (reference sequence). The CDR3 runs 13 residues. Germline trimming cut 3 bases from V and 5 bases from J; bases unmatched to any gene: 6.

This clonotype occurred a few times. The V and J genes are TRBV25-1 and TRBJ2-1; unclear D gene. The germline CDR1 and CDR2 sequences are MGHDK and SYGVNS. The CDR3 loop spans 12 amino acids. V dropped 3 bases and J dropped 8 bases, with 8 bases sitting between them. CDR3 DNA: TGTGCCAGCAGTGATCAAGGTCATGAGCAGTTCTTC. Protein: CASSDQGHEQFF.

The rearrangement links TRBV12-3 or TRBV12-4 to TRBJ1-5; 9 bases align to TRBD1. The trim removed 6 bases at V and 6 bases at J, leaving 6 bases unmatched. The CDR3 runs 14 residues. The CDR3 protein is CASRIGTGFQPQHF. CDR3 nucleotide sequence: TGTGCCAGCAGAATCGGGACAGGGTTTCAGCCCCAGCATTTT.

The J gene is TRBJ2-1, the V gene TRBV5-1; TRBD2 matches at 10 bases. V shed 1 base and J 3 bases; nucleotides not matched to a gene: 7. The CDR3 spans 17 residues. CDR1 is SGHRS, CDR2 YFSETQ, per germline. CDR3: CASSLTRTSGLYNEQFF. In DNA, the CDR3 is TGCGCCAGCAGCTTGACGCGGACTAGCGGTCTCTACAATGAGCAGTTCTTC.

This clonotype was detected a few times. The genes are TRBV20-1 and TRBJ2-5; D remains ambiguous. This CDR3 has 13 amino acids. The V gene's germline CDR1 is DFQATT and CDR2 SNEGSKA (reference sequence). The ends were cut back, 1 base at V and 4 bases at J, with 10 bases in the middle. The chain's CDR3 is CSARAQLGETQYF. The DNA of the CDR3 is TGCAGTGCTAGAGCTCAGCTAGGAGAGACCCAGTACTTC.

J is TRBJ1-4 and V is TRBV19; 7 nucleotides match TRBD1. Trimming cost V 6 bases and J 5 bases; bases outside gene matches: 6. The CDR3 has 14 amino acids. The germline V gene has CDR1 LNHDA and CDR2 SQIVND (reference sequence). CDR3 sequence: CASSRDRLNEKLFF. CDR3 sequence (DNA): TGTGCCAGTAGCCGGGACAGACTGAATGAAAAACTGTTTTTT.

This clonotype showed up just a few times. The CDR3 sequence is CASSLAGRQPQHF. As DNA, the CDR3 is TGTGCCAGCAGCTTAGCGGGGAGGCAGCCCCAGCATTTT. The genes are TRBV7-2 and TRBJ1-5; D is uncertain. The CDR3 has 13 amino acids. Trimming left V 0 bases short and J 7 bases short, with 7 bases between. Germline assignment: CDR1 SGHTA and CDR2 FQGNSA.

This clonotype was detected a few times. CDR3 DNA sequence: TGTGCCACCAGCAGAGTAGGGCAGGGAGATCAGCCCCAGCATTTT. Residues: CATSRVGQGDQPQHF. The chain recombines TRBV15 with TRBJ1-5, with D possibly matching TRBD1 (5 bases). The CDR3 length is 15 residues. V lost 1 base to trimming and J lost 5 bases, with 12 bases between them. Germline V lookup: CDR1 LNHNV, CDR2 YYDKDF (reference sequence).

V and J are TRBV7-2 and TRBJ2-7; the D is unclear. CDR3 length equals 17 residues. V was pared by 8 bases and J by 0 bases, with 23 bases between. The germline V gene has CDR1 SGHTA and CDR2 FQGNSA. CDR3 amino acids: CASSPSQVSWSSYEQYF. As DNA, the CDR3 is TGTGCCAGCTCACCATCCCAAGTCAGCTGGAGCTCCTACGAGCAGTACTTC.

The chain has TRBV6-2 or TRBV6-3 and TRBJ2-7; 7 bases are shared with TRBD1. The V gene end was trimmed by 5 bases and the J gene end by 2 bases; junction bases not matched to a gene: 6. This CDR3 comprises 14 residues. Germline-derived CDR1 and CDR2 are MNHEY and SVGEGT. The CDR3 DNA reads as TGTGCCAGCAGTCCGACAGGGATCGCCTACGAGCAGTACTTC. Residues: CASSPTGIAYEQYF.

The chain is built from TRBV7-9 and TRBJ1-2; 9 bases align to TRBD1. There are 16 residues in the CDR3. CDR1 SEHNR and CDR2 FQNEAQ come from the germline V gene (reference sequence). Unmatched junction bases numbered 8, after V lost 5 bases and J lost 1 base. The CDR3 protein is CASSRSGTGNNYGYTF. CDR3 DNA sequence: TGTGCCAGCAGCAGATCCGGGACAGGGAATAACTATGGCTACACCTTC.

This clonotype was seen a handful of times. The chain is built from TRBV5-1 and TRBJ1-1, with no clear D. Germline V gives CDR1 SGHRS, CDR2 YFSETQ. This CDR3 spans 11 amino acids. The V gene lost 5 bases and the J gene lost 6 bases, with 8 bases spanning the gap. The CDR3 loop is CASREGSEAFF. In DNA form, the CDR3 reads TGCGCCAGCAGGGAAGGTTCTGAAGCTTTCTTT.

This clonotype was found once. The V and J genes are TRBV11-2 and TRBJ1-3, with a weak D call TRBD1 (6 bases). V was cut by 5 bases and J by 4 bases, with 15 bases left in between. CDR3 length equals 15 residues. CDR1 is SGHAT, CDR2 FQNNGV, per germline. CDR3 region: CASSLDSVRGNTIYF. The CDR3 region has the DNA TGTGCCAGCAGCCTGGACAGCGTTAGAGGAAACACCATATATTTT.

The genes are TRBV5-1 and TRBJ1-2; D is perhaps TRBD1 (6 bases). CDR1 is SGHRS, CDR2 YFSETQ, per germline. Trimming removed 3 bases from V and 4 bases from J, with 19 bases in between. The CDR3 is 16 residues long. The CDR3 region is CASSSQGGEAIYGYTF. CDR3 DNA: TGCGCCAGCAGCTCACAGGGTGGAGAGGCTATCTATGGCTACACCTTC.

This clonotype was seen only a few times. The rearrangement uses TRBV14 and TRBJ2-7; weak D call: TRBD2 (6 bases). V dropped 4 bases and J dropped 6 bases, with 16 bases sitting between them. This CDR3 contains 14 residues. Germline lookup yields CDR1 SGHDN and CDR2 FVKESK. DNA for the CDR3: TGTGCCAGCAGCCGGAGGGCGGTCACGGTCGAGCAGTACTTC. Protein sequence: CASSRRAVTVEQYF.

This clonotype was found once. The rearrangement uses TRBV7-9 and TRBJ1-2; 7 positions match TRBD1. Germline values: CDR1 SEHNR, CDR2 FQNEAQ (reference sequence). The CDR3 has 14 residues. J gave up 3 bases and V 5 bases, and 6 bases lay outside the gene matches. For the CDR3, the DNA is TGTGCCAGCAGCACTCGACAGGGTGACTATGGCTACACCTTC. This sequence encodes CASSTRQGDYGYTF.

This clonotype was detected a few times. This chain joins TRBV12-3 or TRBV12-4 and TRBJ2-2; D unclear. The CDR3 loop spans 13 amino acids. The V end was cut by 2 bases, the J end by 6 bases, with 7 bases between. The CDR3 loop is CASSLSGPGELFF. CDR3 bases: TGTGCCAGCAGTTTAAGTGGGCCCGGGGAGCTGTTTTTT.